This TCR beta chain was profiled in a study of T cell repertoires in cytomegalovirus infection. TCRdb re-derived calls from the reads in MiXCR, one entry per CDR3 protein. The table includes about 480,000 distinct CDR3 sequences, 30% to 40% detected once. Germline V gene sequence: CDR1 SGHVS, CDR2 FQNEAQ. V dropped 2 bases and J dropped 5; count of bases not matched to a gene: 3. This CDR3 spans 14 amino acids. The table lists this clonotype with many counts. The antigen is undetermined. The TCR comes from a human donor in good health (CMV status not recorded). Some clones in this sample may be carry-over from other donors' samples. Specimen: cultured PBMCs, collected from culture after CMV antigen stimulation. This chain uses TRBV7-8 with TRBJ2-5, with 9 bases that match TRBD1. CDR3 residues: CASSLNRGQETQYF. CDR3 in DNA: TGTGCCAGCAGCTTAAACAGGGGGCAGGAGACCCAGTACTTC.